This T cell receptor (beta chain) was sequenced in a study of cytomegalovirus exposure and HLA in healthy donors (dated by TCRdb to 2016 to 2017). Regarding the complete study: An earlier analysis of more than 550 of the donors reported about 300 Gb of sequence data and 100 million to 120 million unique TCR beta sequences obtained from around 180 million T cells. An early release that covered fewer than 800 HLA-typed donors contained approximately 320 gigabases of sequencing data and 80 million or so unique TCR sequences. Among the roughly 400 genotyped donors, more than 70% belonged to the genetic ancestry cluster associated with self-reported Caucasian donors. The study aimed to test whether signatures of past pathogen exposure could be identified by cataloging public T cell receptors. Using immunosequencing, the study profiled T cell repertoires from fewer than 700 subjects and related those repertoires to cytomegalovirus serostatus. In addition to the first cohort of 500 to 850 subjects, a separate validation cohort of about 120 different subjects was used. To predict cytomegalovirus infection status, the study combined high-throughput TCR immunosequencing, statistical association of individual TCRs with disease status, and machine learning. To study patterns of TCR occurrence, a later analysis re-analyzed previously published TCR beta repertoires from 500 to 850 donors and added high-resolution HLA genotyping. In the later analysis, no new phenotypic data were used to find candidate immune exposures; instead, reliance was placed on TCR beta sequences and their occurrence across donors. In an earlier analysis of roughly 600 of the donors, high-throughput TCR beta sequencing was used to judge whether each TCR beta V gene segment behaved as functional or pseudogenic. Donor age, sex, ethnicity and CMV serostatus were compiled together with the repertoire data. In a later genetic analysis, genome-wide SNP genotypes for about 60% of the 666 donors were used, and that subset was treated as a discovery cohort. Every discovery cohort repertoire had been produced on one sequencing platform. HLA typing covered class I and class II loci at four-digit resolution. Typing coverage differed by locus: A, B, C, DRB1 and DQB1 were typed in roughly 629-640 donors, DQA1 in about 500, DPA1 in 600 to 610, and DPB1 in around 490. Because of strong linkage in the cohort, four to six DR-DQ haplotypes were treated as single units for association and clustering. On average, 235,054 unique TCR beta nucleotide sequences were sequenced per donor among some 420 genotyped donors of the cohort, with roughly a sixth of those sequences being non-productive.

The cohort comprised approximately 700 healthy bone marrow donors. All cohort members were sampled while nominally healthy, although unrecorded immune exposures were likely present. The donor tested CMV seropositive and was one of the 289 seropositive cohort members. Every donor gave a peripheral blood sample, and the peripheral blood mononuclear cells from that sample were used for TCR beta sequencing. Genomic DNA was extracted from the blood cell samples with the Qiagen DNeasy Blood Extraction Kit. This clone was counted a few times. Its cognate antigen has yet to be identified. The input lacks base qualities; no much larger clone sits a single base away. Study-level results and caveats: This cohort had only TCR beta chains sequenced, and the lack of alpha or paired-chain data limited which features could be detected. Correlated functional status among segregating V segments might be attributable to linkage disequilibrium, but an unknown experimental factor could not be ruled out. In a later analysis, HLA-associated TCR beta chains showed more clonal expansion and lower generation probabilities than non-associated chains that were equally common. Most TCR sequences were seen in very few donors, while some public TCRs were found in many individuals. Presence/absence analyses assumed roughly uniform sequencing depth across donors, an assumption that may not hold. A cluster of highly shared sequence variants was judged likely to represent a technical artifact of the sequencing pipeline. The classifier was reported to diagnose cytomegalovirus status with high specificity and sensitivity in both the original cohort and the validation cohort. It was suggested by the authors that the approach could potentially be generalized to other disease states and immunological phenotypes. In a later analysis, TCR association rates were found to vary across HLA loci, with the most associated TCRs seen for DRB1 alleles and the fewest for HLA-C alleles. A later genetic analysis associated a missense DCLRE1C variant with V-gene and J-gene trimming of TCR beta chains, and an independent cohort replicated the association. Most CMV-associated TCR beta chains appeared to be HLA-restricted in a later analysis, and the HLA associations seemed to be driven largely by CMV exposure. A later analysis reported that several top co-occurrence clusters appeared linked to parvovirus B19, influenza, CMV and Epstein-Barr virus. A further reported finding was that TCR beta sequences accurately predicted the HLA-A and HLA-B alleles for most subjects in the first cohort. Because counts were too low, about 18 rarely observed V segments, including chromosome 9 orphons, were left out of the earlier analysis of over 550 of the donors. Assigning TCR associations to individual alleles was difficult when HLA alleles, especially DR and DQ, strongly co-occurred. Some IMGT-functional V segments, including TRBV6-2 and TRBV6-3, could not be distinguished by the 87-base-pair reads and were therefore excluded. Immune exposure information for the cohort was limited to CMV serostatus. In a later genetic analysis, fewer N-insertions in productive TCRs were reported among donors in an Asian-associated ancestry cluster than the approximately 710-donor mean. An earlier analysis of approximately 540 of the donors showed that most TCR beta V segments appeared in productive rearrangements either about 90% or about 30% of the time, which broadly matched IMGT annotations. In vitro tests confirmed that a few of the cytomegalovirus-associated TCR beta chains recognize cytomegalovirus antigens. Because some donors lacked HLA typing at each locus, the association tests relied only on the typed subset. At a false discovery rate of 0.05, a later analysis linked 16,000 or so TCR beta sequences to specific HLA alleles. A total of 150 to 200 TCR beta chains were listed by the study as associated with cytomegalovirus.

The CDR3 goes from the cysteine to the phenylalanine over 14 residues. The kept DNA is CDR3 alone, 42 bases in frame from the first base. V was cut back by 0 bases and J by 4 bases, leaving a gap of 10 bases between them. Sequences SGHDT (CDR1) and YYEEEE (CDR2) are obtained from the germline V gene. To prepare the library, the immunoSEQ multiplex PCR assay was applied. A mixture of 60 forward primers for TCR Vbeta segments and 13 reverse primers for TCR Jbeta segments was used in the multiplex PCR. Amplification of the CDR3 region of rearranged TCR beta genes was performed with a multiplex PCR assay on genomic DNA. The Illumina HiSeq System was used to sequence the amplified TCR beta libraries as 87-base-pair reads. On the study's bioinformatics: Across the 600 to 700 repertoires, a later analysis counted roughly 84 million unique TCR beta chains, 8.5 million to 12 million of which were shared by at least two donors. To remove PCR and sequencing errors, raw reads were error-corrected and collapsed into unique sequences using a nearest-neighbor algorithm that merged closely related sequences. CDR3 sequences were aligned to IMGT reference sequences to assign V, D and J gene segments. For a sequence to be retained, a match of at least six nucleotides to both a V gene segment and a J gene segment was required. Rearrangements were called productive when the CDR3 lacked stop codons and stayed in frame with V and J; all others were non-productive. CDR3 was defined according to IMGT convention as the region running from the second conserved V-encoded cysteine to the conserved J-encoded phenylalanine. In an earlier analysis of roughly 580 of the donors, sequences lacking an unambiguous match to a single V gene segment were excluded. An earlier analysis of 500 to 600 of the donors classified V segments as functional when productive rearrangements were above 56.7% and as segregating when the standard deviation between donors was above 5%. A statistical classification framework was developed to diagnose cytomegalovirus status using the catalog of TCR beta chain sequences. V and J gene assignment, in a later analysis, came from comparing TCR nucleotide sequences with IMGT/GENE-DB human TR gene sequences. The TCRdist pipeline was used in a later analysis to assign CDR3 sequences and most-parsimonious VDJ recombination scenarios. A later analysis defined each TCR beta chain by its CDR3 amino acid sequence plus V-gene family, and excluded reads lacking a unique V-gene family. To address suspected cross-contamination and a sequencing artifact, a later analysis removed a few hundred highly shared, low-generation-probability nucleotide sequences. A later analysis calculated a clonal expansion index for each public chain from normalized within-repertoire ranks of inferred template counts. In a later analysis, generation probabilities were computed with a VDJ recombination model fitted to out-of-frame rearrangements, and the resulting probabilities were checked against IGoR. In a later analysis, hypergeometric tests were used to score TCR-TCR, TCR-HLA and TCR-CMV co-occurrence, with a repertoire-size bias correction applied to TCR pairs. In a later analysis, false discovery rates were estimated by permuting HLA or CMV assignments 20 times. In a later analysis, co-occurring TCRs were grouped using DBSCAN, with TCRdist sequence similarity added in when clustering inside HLA-allele-positive subsets. Repertoires with fewer than 30,000 or more than 120,000 public chains were left out of co-occurrence clustering, as were five repertoires with anomalous nucleotide sharing. The immuneACCESS repertoire file appears here via TCRdb, limited to in-frame rearrangements. These files lack a portion of the clones; in checked studies, under half of the deficit traces to unresolved V genes, and the cause of the others is not known. Clone size and the V and J calls come from that table; the DNA yielded D and trimming. For this sample there are more than 95,000 clones; roughly 83% appear just once. The ten largest clonotypes hold 20% of the sample.

Sequenced: PBMCs. This sequence uses TRBV5-6 and TRBJ1-2; the D gene is possibly TRBD1, with 5 bases matching. The source of this sequence is a young man in good health and CMV-seropositive. The sequence in DNA is TGTGCCAGCAGCTTGGGGACATTTCCCTATGGCTACACCTTC. Its protein reads: CASSLGTFPYGYTF. With the portions outside the CDR3 filled from the reference TRBV5-6 and TRBJ1-2 genes, the complete variable region becomes DAGVTQSPTHLIKTRGQQVTLRCSPKSGHDTVSWYQQALGQGPQFIFQYYEEEERQRGNFPDRFSGHQFPNYSSELNVNALLLGDSALYLCASSLGTFPYGYTFGSGTRLTVV.